These 12 T cell receptor beta chains originate from one sample sequenced in a study of control samples from healthy donors and cancer patients. Libraries were prepared by immunoSEQ multiplex PCR; TCRdb keeps only in-frame clonotypes and omits some of them. In the table there are some 200,000 clones, 91% of which are singletons. Input material: blood. The receptors were sampled from a woman in her 30s in good health.

CDR3 residues: CASSEHLNTEAFF. The CDR3 bases are TGTGCCAGCAGTGAACACCTGAACACTGAAGCTTTCTTT. V and J are TRBV6-1 and TRBJ1-1; D is undetermined. Germline V gene data show CDR1 as MNHNS and CDR2 as SASEGT. The CDR3 extends over 13 amino acids. V was shortened by 2 bases and J by 0 bases, with 4 bases between the two germline ends.

The chain recombines TRBV30 with TRBJ2-3; unclear D gene. The V gene's germline CDR1 is GTSNPN and CDR2 SVGIG (reference sequence). V was cut by 0 bases and J by 5 bases, with 3 bases left in between. The CDR3 consists of 11 residues. The CDR3 DNA is TGTGCCTGGAGTGTACTAGATACGCAGTATTTT. This sequence encodes CAWSVLDTQYF.

This sequence joins TRBV7-2 and TRBJ1-1; D call uncertain. V lost 3 bases and J 1 base, leaving 6 bases between the germline ends. CDR1 is SGHTA, CDR2 FQGNSA, per germline. The CDR3 loop spans 13 amino acids. The CDR3 nucleotides are TGTGCCAGCAGCTTTCGTTGGAACACTGAAGCTTTCTTT. It is translated as CASSFRWNTEAFF.

The chain carries TRBV4-3 and TRBJ2-5; TRBD2 might be the D (6 bases). The last part of the DNA fits TRBJ2-7 better; the J call may be wrong. The CDR3 extends over 14 amino acids. CDR1 LGHNA and CDR2 YSLEER come from the germline V gene. The DNA of the CDR3 is TGCGCCAGCAGCCAAGATCGGCTAGCGTACGAGCAGTACTTC. It yields the protein CASSQDRLAYEQYF.

The V call is TRBV18, the J call TRBJ1-1; TRBD1 aligns across 7 bases. The CDR3 has 15 residues. Looked up from germline, CDR1 is KGHSH and CDR2 is LQKENI. Trimming at V came to 0 bases and at J to 1 base, leaving 2 bases not matched to a gene. The CDR3 DNA sequence: TGTGCCAGCTCACCACCAGGGGGCGAGAACACTGAAGCTTTCTTT. This codes for CASSPPGGENTEAFF.

The genes are TRBV7-9 and TRBJ1-4; unclear D gene. CDR1 and CDR2 (germline): SEHNR, FQNEAQ (reference sequence). The CDR3 is 15 residues long. The V end lost 1 base, the J end lost 1 base, and 7 bases lay between the germline ends. The CDR3 region is CASSLVVGTNEKLFF. In DNA, the CDR3 is TGTGCCAGCAGCTTAGTAGTCGGAACTAATGAAAAACTGTTTTTT.

V is TRBV9 and J is TRBJ2-3, with 9 bases identical to TRBD2. Per germline, CDR1 SGDLS and CDR2 YYNGEE. V trimming: 4 bases; J trimming: 0 bases; junction bases outside the gene matches: 6. The CDR3 totals 16 residues. CDR3 sequence: CASSPLAGSSTDTQYF. CDR3 nucleotide sequence: TGTGCCAGCAGCCCCCTAGCGGGATCTAGCACAGATACGCAGTATTTT.

A remark on this clone: Other DNA sequences of this sample code for an identical CDR3. Written as DNA, the CDR3 is TGTGCCAGCTCACCGGGACAGGGCCCCTACGAGCAGTACTTC. This translates into CASSPGQGPYEQYF. The chain uses TRBV18 and TRBJ2-7; 9 nucleotides match TRBD1. With V trimmed by 3 bases and J by 2 bases, 2 bases remained unmatched. The CDR3 extends over 14 amino acids. From germline, CDR1 is KGHSH and CDR2 LQKENI.

This clone showed up just once. Other DNA sequences in the sample encode the same CDR3. The CDR3 loop reads CASSLRGSSGNTIYF. Here the CDR3 DNA reads TGTGCCAGCAGTTTGCGGGGGAGCTCTGGAAACACCATATATTTT. The chain joins TRBV28 to TRBJ1-3, with D tentatively TRBD1 (5 bases). The germline V gene has CDR1 MDHEN and CDR2 SYDVKM. This CDR3 is built from 15 residues. V dropped 3 bases and J dropped 0 bases, with 9 bases sitting between them.

The chain joins TRBV14 to TRBJ2-7; 8 bases map to TRBD2. The CDR3 length is 16 residues. Looked up from germline, CDR1 is SGHDN and CDR2 is FVKESK. J gave up 2 bases and V 4 bases, and 10 bases lay outside the gene matches. Written as DNA, the CDR3 is TGTGCCAGCAGCCGCGACGGGATTAGCGGGACCTACGAGCAGTACTTC. This gives the protein CASSRDGISGTYEQYF.

This clone was counted a single time. The rearrangement joins TRBV9 to TRBJ2-3; 8 nucleotides agree with TRBD1. The germline V gene encodes CDR1 SGDLS and CDR2 YYNGEE. This CDR3 is built from 15 residues. The V segment lost 4 bases and the J segment 3 bases; nucleotides outside the gene matches: 7. CDR3 DNA sequence: TGTGCCAGCAGCCGACAGGGGATAGGGACAGATACGCAGTATTTT. Protein product: CASSRQGIGTDTQYF.

This clone was counted once. The chain couples TRBV3-1 (or the pseudogene TRBV3-2) to TRBJ2-7, with 12 bases identical to TRBD2. CDR1 and CDR2 (germline): LGHDT, YNNKEL (reference sequence). The CDR3 totals 16 residues. Trimming at V came to 1 base and at J to 3 bases, leaving 4 bases not matched to a gene. The CDR3 reads CASSQARLAGVYEQYF. The CDR3 region has the DNA TGTGCCAGCAGCCAAGCGAGACTAGCGGGGGTCTACGAGCAGTACTTC.